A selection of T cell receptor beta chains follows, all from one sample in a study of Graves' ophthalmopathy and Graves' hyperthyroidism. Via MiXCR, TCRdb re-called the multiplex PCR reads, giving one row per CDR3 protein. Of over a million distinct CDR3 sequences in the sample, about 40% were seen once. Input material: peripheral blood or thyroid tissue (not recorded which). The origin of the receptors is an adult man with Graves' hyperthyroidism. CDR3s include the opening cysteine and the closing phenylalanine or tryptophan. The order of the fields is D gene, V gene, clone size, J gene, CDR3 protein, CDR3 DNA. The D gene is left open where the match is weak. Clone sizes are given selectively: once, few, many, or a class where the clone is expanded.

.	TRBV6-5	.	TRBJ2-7	CASRQAGREQYF	TGTGCCAGCAGGCAGGCGGGTAGGGAGCAGTACTTC
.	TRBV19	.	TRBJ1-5	CASSIDLLGGTPGNQPQHF	TGTGCCAGTAGTATAGATCTACTTGGCGGGACACCAGGCAATCAGCCCCAGCATTTT
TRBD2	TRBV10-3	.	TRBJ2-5	CAISPGGNEKLYF	TGTGCCATCAGTCCGGGGGGTAATGAAAAACTGTACTTC
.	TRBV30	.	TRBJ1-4	CAWSLGTTNEKLFF	TGTGCCTGGAGTCTCGGGACAACTAATGAAAAACTGTTTTTT
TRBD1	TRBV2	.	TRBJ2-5	CAITDRGEQETQYF	TGTGCCATTACGGACAGGGGAGAACAAGAGACCCAGTACTTC
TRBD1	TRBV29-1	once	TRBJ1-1	CSVEGTGSGNTEAFF	TGCAGCGTTGAAGGGACAGGTAGTGGGAACACTGAAGCTTTCTTT
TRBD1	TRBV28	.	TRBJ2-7	CASSGDRVNYEQYF	TGTGCCAGCAGCGGGGACAGGGTAAACTACGAGCAGTACTTC
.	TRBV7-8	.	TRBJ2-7	CASSLNPLDYEQYF	TGTGCCAGCAGCTTGAATCCCTTAGATTACGAGCAGTACTTC
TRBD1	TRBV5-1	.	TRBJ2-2	CASSLGQGRVGELFF	TGCGCCAGCAGCTTGGGACAGGGAAGGGTCGGGGAGCTGTTTTTT
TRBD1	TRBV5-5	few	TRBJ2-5	CASRLRQGAQETQYF	TGTGCCAGCAGATTACGACAGGGGGCTCAAGAGACCCAGTACTTC
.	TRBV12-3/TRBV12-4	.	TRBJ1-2	CASRSLRGHGYTF	TGTGCCAGCAGATCCCTCCGGGGCCATGGCTACACCTTC
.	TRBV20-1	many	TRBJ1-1	CSARGTFRTPNTEAFF	TGCAGTGCTAGAGGTACCTTCAGGACACCGAACACTGAAGCTTTCTTT
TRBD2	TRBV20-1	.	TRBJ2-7	CSARDLTSGTYEQYF	TGCAGTGCTAGAGATTTAACTAGCGGGACCTACGAGCAGTACTTC
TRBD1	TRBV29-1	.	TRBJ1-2	CSVDRDRGVGYTF	TGCAGCGTGGACAGGGACAGGGGAGTCGGCTACACCTTC
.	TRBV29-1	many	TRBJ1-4	CSVAPGATNEKLFF	TGCAGCGTTGCGCCAGGGGCTACTAATGAAAAACTGTTTTTT
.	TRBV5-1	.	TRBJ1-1	CASSAGVGARVEAFF	TGCGCCAGCAGCGCCGGTGTGGGGGCGCGAGTTGAAGCTTTCTTT
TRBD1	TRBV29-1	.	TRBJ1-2	CSTTGVSNGYTF	TGCAGCACCACAGGGGTAAGTAACGGCTACACCTTC
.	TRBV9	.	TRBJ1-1	CASSFPPGSTEAFF	TGTGCCAGCAGTTTCCCCCCAGGGTCCACTGAAGCTTTCTTT
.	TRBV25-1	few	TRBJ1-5	CASSSGGDSNQPQHF	TGTGCCAGCAGTTCCGGCGGGGATAGCAATCAGCCCCAGCATTTT
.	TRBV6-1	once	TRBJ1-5	CATEINQGRSNQPQHF	TGTGCCACAGAAATAAATCAGGGAAGGAGCAATCAGCCCCAGCATTTT
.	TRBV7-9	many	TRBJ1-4	CASRGWSNEKLFF	TGTGCCAGCAGGGGATGGAGTAATGAAAAACTGTTTTTT
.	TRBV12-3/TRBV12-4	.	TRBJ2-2	CASPSNTGELFF	TGTGCCTCTCCCTCGAACACCGGGGAGCTGTTTTTT
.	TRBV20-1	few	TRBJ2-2	CSARGESFAGELFF	TGCAGTGCAAGGGGGGAGAGTTTCGCCGGGGAGCTGTTTTTT
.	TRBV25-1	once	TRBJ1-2	CASSFAGQAYGYTF	TGTGCCAGCAGTTTTGCCGGTCAGGCCTATGGCTACACCTTC
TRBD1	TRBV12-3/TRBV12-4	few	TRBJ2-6	CASSYAQGNSGANVLTF	TGTGCCAGCAGTTACGCACAGGGGAACTCTGGGGCCAACGTCCTGACTTTC
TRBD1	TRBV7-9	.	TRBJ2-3	CASSSARTGGTDTQYF	TGTGCCAGCAGCTCCGCTCGGACAGGGGGCACAGATACGCAGTATTTT
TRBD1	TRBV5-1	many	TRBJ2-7	CASSFQGGQYDEQYF	TGCGCCAGCAGCTTCCAAGGGGGACAGTACGACGAGCAGTACTTC
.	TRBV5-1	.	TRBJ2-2	CASSSFSGTGELFF	TGCGCCAGCAGCTCTTTTAGCGGCACCGGGGAGCTGTTTTTT
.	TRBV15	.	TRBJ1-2	CATSRDLRDTDRYGYTF	TGTGCCACCAGCAGAGATCTCCGGGACACCGACCGCTATGGCTACACCTTC
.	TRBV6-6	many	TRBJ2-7	CATGEGYEQYF	TGTGCCACCGGTGAGGGCTACGAGCAGTACTTC
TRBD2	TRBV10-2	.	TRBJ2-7	CASIGTSGTYEQYF	TGCGCCAGCATTGGGACTAGCGGAACCTACGAGCAGTACTTC
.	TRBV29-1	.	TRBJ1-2	CSVRGSNYGYTF	TGCAGCGTGAGGGGGTCCAACTATGGCTACACCTTC
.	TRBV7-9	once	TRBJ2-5	CASSGRGLGETQYF	TGTGCCAGCTCCGGACGGGGCCTAGGGGAGACCCAGTACTTC